The clone carrying this T cell receptor beta chain has a single count. The sample is drawn from a study of blood T cell repertoires in COVID-19. TCRdb keeps only in-frame clones here, not all; method: immunoSEQ multiplex PCR. Of around 270,000 clones in the sample, approximately 83% were seen once. Germline CDR1 GTSNPN, CDR2 SVGIG (reference sequence). The V and J ends lost 4 bases and 8 bases respectively, with 18 bases between them. The CDR3 length is 14 residues. This receptor was obtained from a woman in her 30s who had recovered from COVID-19. The sample taken for sequencing was PBMCs or T cells enriched from blood (not recorded which). V and J are TRBV30 and TRBJ2-1; TRBD1 might be the D (6 bases). This CDR3 reads CAWTGGQGMDEQFF. Here the CDR3 DNA reads TGTGCCTGGACAGGTGGGCAGGGGATGGATGAGCAGTTCTTC.